The 27 T cell receptor beta chains given below trace back to one sample, sequenced in a study of breast tumors, draining lymph nodes, adjacent tissues. Axillary draining lymph nodes of breast cancer patients supplied the node samples. TCRdb used MiXCR to reprocess the multiplex PCR reads, holding one entry per CDR3 protein. The table has around 130,000 distinct CDR3 sequences, around 20% seen once; the top ten hold around 2.2%. The sequencing input was axillary lymph node tissue. The source is a female donor with breast cancer. Some clones in this sample may be carry-over from other donors' samples.

This clonotype has a count of ten or more. V usage is TRBV30 and J usage is TRBJ2-7, with no clear D. Looked up from germline, CDR1 is GTSNPN and CDR2 is SVGIG (reference sequence). The CDR3 loop spans 12 amino acids. The V and J ends lost 2 bases and 3 bases respectively, with 8 bases between them. The CDR3 sequence: CAWSPRSYEQYF. The CDR3 DNA reads as TGTGCCTGGAGTCCCCGAAGCTACGAGCAGTACTTC. Together with reference TRBV30 and TRBJ2-7, the CDR3 gives the full variable domain: SQTIHQWPATLVQPVGSPLSLECTVEGTSNPNLYWYRQAAGRGLQLLFYSVGIGQISSEVPQNLSASRPQDRQFILSSKKLLLSDSGFYLCAWSPRSYEQYFGPGTRLTVT.

Regarding this clonotype: This sequence may be a read error, since a much larger clone differs from it by one base. V is TRBV5-1 and J is TRBJ2-2, with D perhaps TRBD1 (5 bases). Germline assignment: CDR1 SGHRS and CDR2 YFSETQ. The CDR3 totals 15 residues. With 0 bases removed from V and 4 bases from J, the gap between germline ends came to 10 bases. CDR3 residues: CASSLGGQSTGELFF. CDR3 bases: TGCGCCAGCAGCTTGGGTGGACAAAGCACCGGGGAGCTGTTTTTT.

As concerns this clonotype: This may arise from a read error, as a much more abundant clone is one base away. The J gene is TRBJ1-2, the V gene TRBV20-1; possibly TRBD1 for D (5 bases). V lost 0 bases, J lost 5 bases, and 28 bases lay in between. CDR3 length equals 19 residues. The germline V gene encodes CDR1 DFQATT and CDR2 SNEGSKA (reference sequence). The CDR3 sequence is CSAREGEFYGGRFGYGYTF. The CDR3 DNA follows: TGCAGTGCTAGAGAAGGGGAATTCTACGGGGGACGGTTTGGATATGGCTACACCTTC.

With respect to this clonotype: It may be a read error: a sequence one base away is much more abundant. The chain couples TRBV7-9 to TRBJ2-2; TRBD1 agrees at 9 bases. CDR1 SEHNR and CDR2 FQNEAQ come from the germline V gene (reference sequence). CDR3 length: 15 amino acids. In DNA, the CDR3 is TGTGCTAGCAGCCCAGGACAGGGGAGCACCGGGGGGCTGTTTTTT. This translates into CASSPGQGSTGGLFF.

This clonotype was seen many times. The gene calls are TRBV9 and TRBJ1-4; D call uncertain. Trimming stripped 4 bases from V and 8 bases from J, with 15 bases between. Per the germline V gene, CDR1 is SGDLS and CDR2 is YYNGEE. The CDR3 length is 14 residues. The CDR3 coding sequence is TGTGCCAGCAGCCCAGCGGTGGACCGAGAAAAACTGTTTTTT. Translation gives CASSPAVDREKLFF.

With regard to this clonotype: Just one base apart from a much larger clone, this may be a read error. This sequence joins TRBV6-5 and TRBJ2-7, with TRBD1 matching over 9 bases. The CDR3 is 17 amino acids. CDR1 MNHEY and CDR2 SVGAGI come from the germline V gene. The junction had 17 bases not matched to a gene; V was cut back by 10 bases and J by 1 base. CDR3 DNA: TGTGCCAAGAGCTCCCGGGACAGGGCTTATCATTCCTACGAGCAGTACTTC. This gives the protein CAKSSRDRAYHSYEQYF.

As regards this clonotype: A much larger clone lies one base from this, so it may be a read error. The chain recombines TRBV7-3 with TRBJ2-5; 12 nucleotides agree with TRBD2. Germline V gene lookup returns CDR1 SGHTA and CDR2 FQGTGA. The CDR3 loop spans 14 amino acids. This CDR3 reads CASSPRLAGEAQYF. The CDR3 nucleotides read TGTGCCAGCAGCCCAAGACTAGCGGGAGAGGCCCAGTACTTC.

This clonotype was counted many times. The rearrangement joins TRBV7-6 to TRBJ1-3; a possible D gene is TRBD1 (5 bases). This CDR3 is 17 amino acids long. Per germline, CDR1 SGHVS and CDR2 FNYEAQ. The V and J ends lost 1 base and 1 base respectively, with 14 bases between them. The CDR3 loop reads CASSLGSGRGSGNTIYF. CDR3 nucleotides: TGTGCCAGCAGCTTAGGCTCAGGGCGGGGTTCTGGAAACACCATATATTTT.

Ten or more counts support this clonotype. The chain combines TRBV4-2 with TRBJ2-3; TRBD2 aligns across 10 bases. The CDR3 contains 15 residues. After removal of 5 bases from V and 1 base from J, the junction contained 3 bases not matched to a gene. Per the germline V gene, CDR1 is LGHNA and CDR2 is YNFKEQ. CDR3 nucleotides: TGTGCCAGCAGCGCCGGGACTAGCGGCACAGATACGCAGTATTTT. It is translated as CASSAGTSGTDTQYF.

This clonotype was observed a few times. V usage is TRBV28 and J usage is TRBJ1-2, with D maybe TRBD1 (5 bases). The ends were cut back, 7 bases at V and 5 bases at J, with 17 bases in the middle. This CDR3 contains 14 residues. Germline V gene data show CDR1 as MDHEN and CDR2 as SYDVKM. The CDR3: CASNPRGGGYGYTF. DNA for the CDR3: TGTGCCAGCAACCCCCGGGGGGGGGGATATGGCTACACCTTC.

For this clonotype: A read error may be the cause here, since a much bigger clone is one base away. The J gene is TRBJ1-2, the V gene TRBV19, with unresolved D. Germline V CDR1 and CDR2: LNHDA, SQIVND (reference sequence). The CDR3 contains 15 residues. CDR3 loop: CAGSIFGGGNYGYTF. The CDR3 DNA reads as TGTGCCGGTAGTATTTTCGGCGGAGGTAACTATGGCTACACCTTC.

This clonotype was counted at least ten times. The chain joins TRBV28 to TRBJ2-3; a weak D match, TRBD2 (6 bases). Germline V lookup: CDR1 MDHEN, CDR2 SYDVKM. Trimming stripped 5 bases from V and 3 bases from J, with 15 bases between. The CDR3 extends over 15 amino acids. CDR3 sequence reads: CASSPRGTGTDTQYF. CDR3 in DNA: TGTGCCAGCAGTCCCCGGGGGACGGGGACAGATACGCAGTATTTT.

This clonotype appeared many times. This chain uses TRBV13 with TRBJ2-7; TRBD2 aligns across 9 bases. The CDR3 extends over 16 amino acids. With V trimmed by 0 bases and J by 1 base, 4 bases remained unmatched. The germline V gene encodes CDR1 PRHDT and CDR2 FYEKMQ (reference sequence). CDR3 loop: CASSLGLAGGSYEQYF. The CDR3 region has the DNA TGTGCCAGCAGCTTAGGACTAGCGGGCGGATCCTACGAGCAGTACTTC.

The CDR3 here is CASSLGTLQETQYF. In DNA form, the CDR3 reads TGTGCCAGCAGCTTGGGGACACTTCAAGAGACCCAGTACTTC. V gene TRBV11-1 combines with J gene TRBJ2-5, with a tentative D call TRBD1 (6 bases). V was clipped by 3 bases and J by 2 bases, with 10 bases between them. Germline assignment: CDR1 SGHAT and CDR2 FQDESV (reference sequence). This CDR3 is built from 14 residues.

About this clonotype: It may be a read error: a sequence one base away is much more abundant. The V and J genes are TRBV3-1 and TRBJ2-1; D not certain. The CDR3 totals 16 residues. Germline CDR1 is LGHDT and CDR2 is YNNKEL (reference sequence). The CDR3: CAGSQGLTSSYNEQFF. The CDR3 DNA sequence: TGTGCCGGCAGCCAAGGCTTAACCAGCTCCTACAATGAGCAGTTCTTC.

CDR3 residues: CASTPGQGIQPQHF. The CDR3 coding sequence is TGTGCCAGCACCCCGGGACAGGGGATTCAGCCCCAGCATTTT. The chain joins TRBV6-6 to TRBJ1-5; TRBD1 matches at 10 bases. The CDR3 totals 14 residues. V trimming: 7 bases; J trimming: 6 bases; junction bases outside the gene matches: 6. Germline CDR1 MNHNY, CDR2 SVGAGI (reference sequence).

This clonotype was observed at least ten times. The chain recombines TRBV15 with TRBJ2-7; the D gene is possibly TRBD2 (5 bases). The CDR3 loop spans 13 amino acids. Germline CDR1 LNHNV, CDR2 YYDKDF (reference sequence). Trimming removed 0 bases from V and 4 bases from J, with 7 bases in between. The CDR3 sequence: CATSRDREYEQYF. Here the CDR3 DNA reads TGTGCCACCAGCAGAGATCGGGAATACGAGCAGTACTTC.

A word on this clonotype: A much larger clone sits a single nucleotide away, making a read error possible. The chain is built from TRBV4-2 and TRBJ2-5; 7 bases line up with TRBD2. The length of the CDR3 is 14 residues. V lost 4 bases, J lost 5 bases, and 7 bases stayed unmatched. The germline CDR1 and CDR2 sequences are LGHNA and YNFKEQ. CDR3: CASSRGGNHETQYF. DNA for the CDR3: TGTGCCAGCAGCCGGGGGGGGAATCATGAGACCCAGTACTTC.

This clonotype was found a few times. A read error may be the cause here, since a much bigger clone is one base away. This chain links TRBV11-3 with TRBJ2-7; 8 positions match TRBD2. CDR3 size: 15 residues. Per the germline V gene, CDR1 is SGHNT and CDR2 is YENEEA. The DNA of the CDR3 is TGTGCCGGCAGCTTAGCAGCGGGAGCCACCTACGAGCAGTACTTC. This codes for CAGSLAAGATYEQYF.

This clonotype was detected ten times or more. V gene TRBV2 combines with J gene TRBJ2-1, with D perhaps matching TRBD2 (6 bases). Trimming removed 2 bases at V and 0 bases at J, with 14 bases between. The CDR3 consists of 17 residues. Germline lookup yields CDR1 SNHLY and CDR2 FYNNEI. Written as DNA, the CDR3 is TGTGCCAGCAGTGAAACAGAGCGGGCAGGCTCCTACAATGAGCAGTTCTTC. Translated, it gives CASSETERAGSYNEQFF.

In nucleotides, the CDR3 is TGTGCCAGCTCACCACCTAGAGCGGGGCTGGTGGCGCAGTATTTT. It encodes CASSPPRAGLVAQYF. The chain employs TRBV18 and TRBJ2-3, with 7 bases aligning to TRBD2. The CDR3 is 15 residues long. V was clipped by 0 bases and J by 10 bases; unmatched bases: 10. Germline V gives CDR1 KGHSH, CDR2 LQKENI.

This clonotype was counted a few times. The chain carries TRBV19 and TRBJ2-6, with TRBD1 matching over 12 bases. V shed 7 bases, J shed 1 base, and the junction held 5 bases outside the gene matches. Germline-derived CDR1 and CDR2 are LNHDA and SQIVND (reference sequence). CDR3 size: 17 residues. This chain's CDR3 is CASTTGQGASGANVLTF. CDR3 in DNA: TGTGCCAGTACGACGGGACAGGGGGCGTCTGGGGCCAACGTCCTGACTTTC.

At least ten counts were recorded for this clonotype. The chain joins TRBV20-1 to TRBJ2-1; 9 bases match TRBD2. The CDR3 covers 15 residues. Germline CDR1 reads DFQATT; CDR2 reads SNEGSKA (reference sequence). V lost 6 bases to trimming and J lost 6 bases; unmatched junction nucleotides: 12. DNA for the CDR3: TGCAGTGCCGGCCTTAGCGGGAGAGATTCCAATGAGCAGTTCTTC. Amino acids: CSAGLSGRDSNEQFF.

This clonotype was seen repeatedly, ten times or more. The V and J genes are TRBV7-9 and TRBJ2-1; weak D call: TRBD1 (5 bases). Germline V gene sequence: CDR1 SEHNR, CDR2 FQNEAQ (reference sequence). The CDR3 consists of 14 residues. V was trimmed by 1 base and J by 8 bases, leaving 12 bases between them. The CDR3 DNA is TGTGCCAGCAGCTTAGGTGAAGGGGCCCATGAGCAGTTCTTC. It encodes CASSLGEGAHEQFF.

This clonotype was seen many times. V is TRBV6-5 and J is TRBJ2-2; D uncertain. Trimming took off 0 bases at V and 6 bases at J, with 11 bases between the two ends. Germline lookup yields CDR1 MNHEY and CDR2 SVGAGI. The length of the CDR3 is 15 residues. The CDR3, as DNA: TGTGCCAGCAGTTACTCCCCAGGCCTGTCCGGGGAGCTGTTTTTT. Translation gives CASSYSPGLSGELFF.

This rearrangement joins TRBV14 to TRBJ1-3; the D is unclear. V was clipped by 1 base and J by 1 base, with 8 bases between them. Germline lookup yields CDR1 SGHDN and CDR2 FVKESK. CDR3 length: 15 amino acids. CDR3 coding DNA: TGTGCCAGCAGCCAAGCACAAACTTCTGGAAACACCATATATTTT. Protein: CASSQAQTSGNTIYF.

This clonotype was seen repeatedly, ten times or more. This chain connects TRBV2 to TRBJ1-6; D is unresolved. V was shortened by 6 bases and J by 6 bases, with 18 bases between the two germline ends. Germline V gives CDR1 SNHLY, CDR2 FYNNEI. The CDR3 is 16 amino acids. This CDR3 reads CASSPFSARGNSPLHF. In DNA form, the CDR3 reads TGTGCCAGCAGCCCATTTTCCGCCCGGGGTAATTCACCCCTCCACTTT.